The clone carrying this TCR beta chain has only one observation. The data stem from a study of blood T cell repertoires in COVID-19. Study-level information: The United States, Italy and Spain supplied acute and convalescent COVID-19 samples. T cells, B-cell-depleted T cells, or PBMCs provided the cDNA or gDNA that served as material.

As processed by the authors: Estimation of nucleated cell counts relied on the amplification of reference gene primers. This table comes from immunoSEQ multiplex PCR, and its TCRdb copy is limited to in-frame clones, with some not included. V and J calls and clone size come straight from that table; D and trimming were deduced from the DNA. The sample consists of hundreds of thousands of clones, around 83% of them appearing once. The specimen sequenced was peripheral blood. The receptor was derived from a woman older than 75 with acute or convalescent COVID-19.

The CDR3 region is CASSLGAGTSSPLHF. Written as DNA, the CDR3 is TGCGCCAGCAGCTTGGGAGCCGGGACAAGTTCACCCCTCCACTTT. V and J are TRBV5-1 and TRBJ1-6; maybe TRBD1 (6 bases). This CDR3 has 15 residues. CDR1 is SGHRS and CDR2 is YFSETQ in the germline V gene. V lost 0 bases, J lost 9 bases, and 13 bases lay in between.